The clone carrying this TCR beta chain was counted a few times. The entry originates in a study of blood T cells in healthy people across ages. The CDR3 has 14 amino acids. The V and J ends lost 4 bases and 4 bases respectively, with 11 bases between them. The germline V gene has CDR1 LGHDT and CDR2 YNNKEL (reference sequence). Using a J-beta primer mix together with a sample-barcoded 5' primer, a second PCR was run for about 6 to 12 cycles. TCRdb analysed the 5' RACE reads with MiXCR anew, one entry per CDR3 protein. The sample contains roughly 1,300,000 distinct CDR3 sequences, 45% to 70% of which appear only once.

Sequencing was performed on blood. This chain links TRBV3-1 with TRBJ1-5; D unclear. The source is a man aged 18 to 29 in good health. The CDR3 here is CASSPSGLNQPQHF. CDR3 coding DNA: TGTGCCAGCAGCCCTTCCGGGTTGAATCAGCCCCAGCATTTT.